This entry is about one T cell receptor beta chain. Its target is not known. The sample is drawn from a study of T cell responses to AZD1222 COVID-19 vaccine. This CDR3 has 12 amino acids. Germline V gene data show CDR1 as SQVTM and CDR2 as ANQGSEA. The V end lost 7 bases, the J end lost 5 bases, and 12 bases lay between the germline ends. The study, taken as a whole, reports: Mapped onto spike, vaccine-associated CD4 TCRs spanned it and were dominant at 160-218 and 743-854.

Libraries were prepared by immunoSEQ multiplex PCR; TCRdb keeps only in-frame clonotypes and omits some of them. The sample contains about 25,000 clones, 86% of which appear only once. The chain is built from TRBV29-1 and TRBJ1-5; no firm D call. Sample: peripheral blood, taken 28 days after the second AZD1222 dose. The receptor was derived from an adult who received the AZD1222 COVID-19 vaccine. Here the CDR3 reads CSAGARDQPQHF. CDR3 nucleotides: TGCAGCGCGGGAGCGAGGGATCAGCCCCAGCATTTT.